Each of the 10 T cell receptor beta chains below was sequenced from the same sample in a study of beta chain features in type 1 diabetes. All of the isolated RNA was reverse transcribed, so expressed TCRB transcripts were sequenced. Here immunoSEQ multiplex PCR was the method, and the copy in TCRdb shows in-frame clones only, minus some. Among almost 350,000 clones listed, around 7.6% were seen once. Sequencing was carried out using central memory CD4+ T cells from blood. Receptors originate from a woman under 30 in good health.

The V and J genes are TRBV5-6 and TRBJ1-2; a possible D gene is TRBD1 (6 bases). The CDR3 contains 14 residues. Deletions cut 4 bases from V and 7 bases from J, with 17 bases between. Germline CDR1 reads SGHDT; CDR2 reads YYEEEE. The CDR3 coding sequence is TGTGCCAGCAGCCAACAGGGAATCCCGCTTGGCTACACCTTC. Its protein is CASSQQGIPLGYTF. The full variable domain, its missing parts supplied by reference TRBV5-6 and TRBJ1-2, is DAGVTQSPTHLIKTRGQQVTLRCSPKSGHDTVSWYQQALGQGPQFIFQYYEEEERQRGNFPDRFSGHQFPNYSSELNVNALLLGDSALYLCASSQQGIPLGYTFGSGTRLTVV.

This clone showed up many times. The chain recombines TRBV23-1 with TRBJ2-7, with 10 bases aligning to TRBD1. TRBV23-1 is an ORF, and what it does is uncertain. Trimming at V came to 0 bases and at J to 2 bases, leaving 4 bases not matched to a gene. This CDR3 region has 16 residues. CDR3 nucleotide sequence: TGCGCCAGCAGTCAATCTTCGGGACAGGGGACCTACGAGCAGTACTTC. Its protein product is CASSQSSGQGTYEQYF.

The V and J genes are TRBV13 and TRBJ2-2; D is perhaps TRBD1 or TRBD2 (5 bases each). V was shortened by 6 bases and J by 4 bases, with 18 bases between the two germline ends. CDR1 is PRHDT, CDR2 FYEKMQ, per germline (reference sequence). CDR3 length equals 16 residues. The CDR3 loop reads CASSLTGPKGTGELFF. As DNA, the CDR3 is TGTGCCAGCAGTTTAACGGGGCCCAAGGGCACCGGGGAGCTGTTTTTT.

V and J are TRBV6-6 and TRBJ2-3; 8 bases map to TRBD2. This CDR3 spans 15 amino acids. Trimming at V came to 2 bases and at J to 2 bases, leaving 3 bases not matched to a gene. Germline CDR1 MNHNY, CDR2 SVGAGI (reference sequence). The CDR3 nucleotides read TGTGCCAGCAGTTACGGGACTAGAAACACAGATACGCAGTATTTT. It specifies CASSYGTRNTDTQYF.

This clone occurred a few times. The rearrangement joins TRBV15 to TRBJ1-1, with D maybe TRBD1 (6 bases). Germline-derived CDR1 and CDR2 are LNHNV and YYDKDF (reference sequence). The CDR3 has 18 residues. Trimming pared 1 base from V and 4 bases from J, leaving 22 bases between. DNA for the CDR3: TGTGCCACCAGCAGAGTAGACGAACAGGGCCCCTGGCCCACTGAAGCTTTCTTT. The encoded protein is CATSRVDEQGPWPTEAFF. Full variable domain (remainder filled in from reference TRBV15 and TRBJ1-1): DAMVIQNPRYQVTQFGKPVTLSCSQTLNHNVMYWYQQKSSQAPKLLFHYYDKDFNNEADTPDNFQSRRPNTSFCFLDIRSPGLGDTAMYLCATSRVDEQGPWPTEAFFGQGTRLTVV.

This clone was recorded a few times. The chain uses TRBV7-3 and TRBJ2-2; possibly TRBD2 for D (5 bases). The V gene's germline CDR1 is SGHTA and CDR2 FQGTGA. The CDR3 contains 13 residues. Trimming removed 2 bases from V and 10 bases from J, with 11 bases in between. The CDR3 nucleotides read TGTGCCAGCAGCTTAGGGCGGGTCGAGGAGCTGTTTTTT. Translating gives CASSLGRVEELFF. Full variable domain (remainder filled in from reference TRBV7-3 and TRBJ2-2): GAGVSQTPSNKVTEKGKYVELRCDPISGHTALYWYRQSLGQGPEFLIYFQGTGAADDSGLPNDRFFAVRPEGSVSTLKIQRTERGDSAVYLCASSLGRVEELFFGEGSRLTVL.

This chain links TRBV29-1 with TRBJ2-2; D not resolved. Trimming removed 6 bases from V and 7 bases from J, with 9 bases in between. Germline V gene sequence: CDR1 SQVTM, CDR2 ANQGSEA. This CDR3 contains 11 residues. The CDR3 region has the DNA TGCAGCGTCCGTTCCGTCGGGGAGCTGTTTTTT. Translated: CSVRSVGELFF.

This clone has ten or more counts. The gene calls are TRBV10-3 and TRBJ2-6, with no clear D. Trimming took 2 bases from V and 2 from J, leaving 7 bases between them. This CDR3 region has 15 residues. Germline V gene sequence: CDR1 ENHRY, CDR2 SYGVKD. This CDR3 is CAISEIKTGANVLTF. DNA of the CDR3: TGTGCCATCAGTGAGATCAAAACTGGGGCCAACGTCCTGACTTTC.

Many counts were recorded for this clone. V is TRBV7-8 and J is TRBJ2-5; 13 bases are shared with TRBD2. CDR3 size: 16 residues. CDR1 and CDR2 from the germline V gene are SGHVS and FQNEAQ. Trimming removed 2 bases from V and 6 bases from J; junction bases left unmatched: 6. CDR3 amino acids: CASSLSGLAGVKTQYF. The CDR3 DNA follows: TGTGCCAGCAGCTTAAGCGGACTAGCGGGAGTAAAGACCCAGTACTTC.

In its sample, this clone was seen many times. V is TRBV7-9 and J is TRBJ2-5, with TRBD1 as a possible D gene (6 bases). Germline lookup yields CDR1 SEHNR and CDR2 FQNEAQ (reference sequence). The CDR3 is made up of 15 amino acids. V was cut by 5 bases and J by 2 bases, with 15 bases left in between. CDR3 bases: TGTGCCAGCAGCCCAGAACAGGGCTATCAAGAGACCCAGTACTTC. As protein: CASSPEQGYQETQYF. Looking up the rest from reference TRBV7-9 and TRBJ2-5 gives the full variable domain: DTGVSQNPRHKITKRGQNVTFRCDPISEHNRLYWYRQTLGQGPEFLTYFQNEAQLEKSRLLSDRFSAERPKGSFSTLEIQRTEQGDSAMYLCASSPEQGYQETQYFGPGTRLLVL.